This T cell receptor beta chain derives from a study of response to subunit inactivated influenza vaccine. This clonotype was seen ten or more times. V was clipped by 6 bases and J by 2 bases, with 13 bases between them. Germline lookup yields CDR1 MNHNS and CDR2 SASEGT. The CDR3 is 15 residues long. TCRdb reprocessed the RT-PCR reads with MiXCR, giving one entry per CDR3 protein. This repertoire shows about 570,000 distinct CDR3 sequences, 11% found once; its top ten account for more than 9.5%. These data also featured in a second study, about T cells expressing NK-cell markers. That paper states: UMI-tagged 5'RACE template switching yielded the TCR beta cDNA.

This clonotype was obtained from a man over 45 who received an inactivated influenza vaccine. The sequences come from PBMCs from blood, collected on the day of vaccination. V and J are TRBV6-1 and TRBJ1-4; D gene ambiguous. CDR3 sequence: CASSLSPGTNEKLFF. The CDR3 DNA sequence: TGTGCCAGCAGCCTATCCCCCGGGACTAATGAAAAACTGTTTTTT.